In its sample, the clone carrying this T cell receptor beta chain was seen a few times. Its antigen is not known. This table comes from immunoSEQ multiplex PCR, and its TCRdb copy is limited to in-frame clones, with some not included. The data hold over 85,000 clones, with roughly 81% observed a single time. This entry is derived from a study of identifying expanded T cells in peripheral blood. Study-wide results and caveats: Variance in clone template counts between approximately two-week samples significantly increased with total template count across all healthy donors. Over approximately two and four weeks, about 15 and 18 clones changed, versus roughly 1.1 between replicates.

Germline assignment: CDR1 MGHDK and CDR2 SYGVNS. The CDR3 extends over 15 amino acids. Trimming pared 3 bases from V and 5 bases from J, leaving 14 bases between. Sequenced: blood. The clonotype was recovered from a person aged 18 to 75 in good health. V usage is TRBV25-1 and J usage is TRBJ1-5; no definite D call. The CDR3 DNA sequence: TGTGCCAGCAGTGAGTCCGGGAAGCTCGATCAGCCCCAGCATTTT. The encoded protein is CASSESGKLDQPQHF. Based on the CDR3 plus reference TRBV25-1 and TRBJ1-5, the full variable domain is EADIYQTPRYLVIGTGKKITLECSQTMGHDKMYWYQQDPGMELHLIHYSYGVNSTEKGDLSSESTVSRIRTEHFPLTLESARPSHTSQYLCASSESGKLDQPQHFGDGTRLSIL.